The clone carrying this T cell receptor beta chain was observed a handful of times. The antigen remains undetermined. This record belongs to a study of response to subunit inactivated influenza vaccine. Study-level points and caveats: Few new T cells, the authors suggested, are recruited by each seasonal influenza vaccination.

The CDR3 loop spans 14 amino acids. Germline V CDR1 and CDR2: SGHRS, YFSETQ. Between the trimmed V and J ends, which lost 4 bases and 5 bases, there was a span of 13 bases. Each CDR3 protein is one row after TCRdb ran MiXCR on the RT-PCR reads. Among 860,000 or so distinct CDR3 sequences listed, 21% were seen once. The specimen comprised PBMCs from blood, sampled more than 4 days after vaccination. The TCR comes from a man between 45 and 60 years old who received an inactivated influenza vaccine. This chain connects TRBV5-1 to TRBJ2-1, with D maybe TRBD1 (5 bases). The CDR3 DNA is TGCGCCAGCAGCGTGGCAGGGTCCAACAATGAGCAGTTCTTC. It encodes CASSVAGSNNEQFF.